This is a list of T cell receptor beta chains from one sample in a study of blood T cell repertoires in COVID-19. This table comes from immunoSEQ multiplex PCR, and its TCRdb copy is limited to in-frame clones, with some not included. The sample records more than 150,000 clones, 80% being singletons. The sample was PBMCs or T cells enriched from blood (not recorded which). The receptors were gathered from a man between 60 and 75 years old who had been exposed to COVID-19. Both conserved end residues are trimmed from each CDR3. D genes are given only for firm matches. For some rows the clone size is stated as once, few or many, or as a class when expanded; others skip it.

v_gene | abundance | len | d_gene | CDR3aa
TRBV29-1 | NA | 10 | NA | SVGTVNTEAF
TRBV19 | once | 14 | TRBD2 | ASSTTSGRPGDEQF
TRBV7-2 | NA | 12 | TRBD1 | ASSSTGDTGELF
TRBV9 | NA | 12 | NA | ASSEGAGNEKLF
TRBV10-3 | NA | 14 | NA | AIRTKRTSEGNEQF
TRBV27 | NA | 13 | TRBD2 | ASTEGVAGGYEQF
TRBV7-3 | NA | 12 | NA | ASSSNPLSGELF
TRBV10-3 | NA | 13 | NA | AISEPGGAPNTIY
TRBV10-3 | NA | 11 | NA | AMIDSGSYGYT
TRBV29-1 | NA | 8 | NA | SAQGVGYT
TRBV19 | NA | 13 | TRBD2 | ASIAASGSYNEQF
TRBV12-2 | NA | 15 | NA | ASRLTGRTGGFDEQY
TRBV15 | NA | 12 | TRBD1 | ATSMEQGVYEQY
TRBV27 | NA | 13 | NA | ATTGTPALNYGYT
TRBV9 | NA | 13 | TRBD1 | ASSTTLTGGSEAF
TRBV7-2 | once | 13 | TRBD1 | ASSIDRGSTDTQY
TRBV6-1 | NA | 15 | NA | ASSALGASSNPYEQY
TRBV2 | few | 14 | NA | ASKTSVSANTGELF
TRBV19 | NA | 12 | NA | ASSPRGRNTEAF
TRBV7-3 | NA | 12 | TRBD1 | ASSLRQGRDEQY
TRBV10-3 | NA | 12 | NA | AISESGEGEKLF
TRBV29-1 | few | 14 | TRBD1 | SASGQTTYSGNTIY
TRBV3-1/TRBV3-2 | NA | 12 | NA | ASSPRFRDTLQH
TRBV2 | NA | 14 | NA | ASREMGGTSNQPQH
TRBV27 | NA | 13 | NA | ASSPLLVATGELF
TRBV27 | NA | 12 | NA | ASSHPGRAETQY
TRBV6-5 | NA | 14 | NA | ASSYSGNRGGDEQF
TRBV11-3 | NA | 15 | TRBD2 | ASSFLAGGPNTGELF
TRBV5-1 | NA | 13 | TRBD2 | ASSAGLANTGELF
TRBV28 | NA | 14 | NA | ASSLPGLGSGNTIY
TRBV7-3 | NA | 15 | NA | ASSSGTQLSGANVLT
TRBV6-6 | NA | 10 | NA | ASSYVRGEAF
TRBV5-8 | NA | 13 | NA | ASSLAGGPGQPQH
TRBV5-1 | NA | 12 | NA | ASSPEQVGPEAF
TRBV27 | NA | 11 | TRBD1 | ASSSQGNYGYT
TRBV7-2 | NA | 13 | TRBD1 | ASSLTRGSYNEQF
TRBV19 | NA | 13 | TRBD1 | ASSRQGATNEKLF
TRBV28 | few | 15 | TRBD2 | ASRGGETSGIYNEQF
TRBV10-2 | NA | 11 | NA | ASTRQYNQPQH
TRBV5-1 | NA | 13 | NA | ASSLGGGKDYEQY
TRBV7-2 | few | 12 | TRBD1 | ASSRTGGNYGYT
TRBV7-2 | NA | 13 | TRBD1 | ASSLERGRFYGYT
TRBV30 | few | 13 | NA | AWTRLGVTESEAF
TRBV11-1 | NA | 13 | NA | ASSSLGSLQETQY
TRBV11-2 | NA | 13 | NA | ASSLEASRGGELF
TRBV5-4 | NA | 12 | TRBD1 | ASSTGQGAVEQY
TRBV3-1/TRBV3-2 | NA | 12 | NA | ASSPATSSGEQF
TRBV6-5 | once | 11 | TRBD1 | ASSRGQVETQY
TRBV5-1 | NA | 11 | NA | ASSRVANTEAF
TRBV5-1 | NA | 14 | TRBD2 | ASSLASGANTGELF
TRBV5-4 | once | 14 | TRBD2 | ASSKQPGGQNNEQF
TRBV4-3 | NA | 15 | TRBD2 | ASSRGRAGGRRNEQF
TRBV10-3 | NA | 13 | TRBD2 | AISRSGGNTDTQY